One and the same sample provided the 13 T cell receptor beta chains below, sequenced in a study of identical twins. TCRdb reprocessed the 5' RACE reads with MiXCR, giving one entry per CDR3 protein. The sample holds 1.5 million or so distinct CDR3 sequences, 25% to 35% seen once. Sequencing was done on a sample of cord blood. These receptors originate from a newborn girl in good health.

The V gene is TRBV25-1, the J gene TRBJ1-6; possibly TRBD1 for D (6 bases). The CDR3 runs to 14 residues. In germline, CDR1 is MGHDK, CDR2 SYGVNS. The V end lost 9 bases, the J end lost 5 bases, and 14 bases lay between the germline ends. The DNA of the CDR3 is TGTGCCAGTATTTTACAGGGAAATAATTCACCCCTCCACTTT. Residues: CASILQGNNSPLHF. Drawing the rest from reference TRBV25-1 and TRBJ1-6, the complete variable domain is EADIYQTPRYLVIGTGKKITLECSQTMGHDKMYWYQQDPGMELHLIHYSYGVNSTEKGDLSSESTVSRIRTEHFPLTLESARPSHTSQYLCASILQGNNSPLHFGNGTRLTVT.

V is TRBV20-1 and J is TRBJ2-5, with a tentative D call TRBD2 (5 bases). From germline, CDR1 is DFQATT and CDR2 SNEGSKA (reference sequence). CDR3 length equals 13 residues. V was cut by 6 bases and J by 3 bases, with 14 bases left in between. The CDR3 is CSAIRGQKETQYF. As DNA, the CDR3 is TGCAGTGCCATCCGGGGTCAAAAAGAGACCCAGTACTTC.

In its sample, this clonotype was seen a few times. The CDR3 DNA reads as TGTGCCTGGAGTTTCCAGGGAGTATATGGCTACACCTTC. It encodes CAWSFQGVYGYTF. The rearrangement uses TRBV30 and TRBJ1-2; possible D gene TRBD1, 5 bases. Trimming cost V 2 bases and J 5 bases, with 12 bases left between them. Per the germline V gene, CDR1 is GTSNPN and CDR2 is SVGIG (reference sequence). The CDR3 is 13 amino acids.

V and J are TRBV9 and TRBJ2-1; the D is unclear. V dropped 1 base and J dropped 4 bases, with 12 bases sitting between them. CDR1 is SGDLS and CDR2 is YYNGEE in the germline V gene. This CDR3 contains 15 residues. This CDR3 reads CASSVSSSLYNEQFF. In DNA form, the CDR3 reads TGTGCCAGCAGCGTATCCAGCTCCCTTTACAATGAGCAGTTCTTC.

The rearrangement uses TRBV10-3 and TRBJ1-4; the D gene is possibly TRBD1 (5 bases). The V and J ends lost 4 bases and 0 bases respectively, with 9 bases between them. The CDR3 is made up of 15 amino acids. From germline, CDR1 is ENHRY and CDR2 SYGVKD. This CDR3 is CAISAGGPTNEKLFF. Here the CDR3 DNA reads TGTGCCATCAGTGCCGGGGGACCAACTAATGAAAAACTGTTTTTT.

This chain connects TRBV18 to TRBJ2-1, with a weak D call TRBD2 (6 bases). The CDR3 sequence is 12 residues long. Germline loops: CDR1 KGHSH, CDR2 LQKENI. The V end was cut by 4 bases, the J end by 15 bases, with 16 bases between. The CDR3 nucleotides are TGTGCCAGCTCACGAGGGAGTGCGGGAACGTTCTTC. Translation: CASSRGSAGTFF.

This clonotype occurred a few times. The V call is TRBV12-3 or TRBV12-4, the J call TRBJ2-1; 7 bases are shared with TRBD2. This CDR3 is built from 16 residues. V lost 3 bases to trimming and J lost 7 bases; unmatched junction nucleotides: 12. The CDR3 nucleotides are TGTGCCAGCAGTTTCTCCGGGACTAACGCCTTAAATGAGCAGTTCTTC. This encodes CASSFSGTNALNEQFF.

The V call is TRBV27, the J call TRBJ2-5; D might be TRBD1 (5 bases). The CDR3 contains 15 residues. V dropped 2 bases and J dropped 2 bases, with 12 bases sitting between them. Germline V gene data show CDR1 as MNHEY and CDR2 as SMNVEV (reference sequence). The CDR3 nucleotides are TGTGCCAGCAGTTTAGGGGCAGGAGCTCAAGAGACCCAGTACTTC. It yields the protein CASSLGAGAQETQYF.

There are a few counts of this clonotype. The genes are TRBV25-1 and TRBJ2-7; D might be TRBD1 or TRBD2, each matching 5 bases. CDR1 is MGHDK and CDR2 is SYGVNS in the germline V gene. Trimming left V 4 bases short and J 7 bases short, with 17 bases between. The CDR3 runs to 14 residues. The CDR3 DNA reads TGTGCCAGCAGTGTTCCGGGACCCCTCCGAGAGCAGTACTTC. Protein: CASSVPGPLREQYF.

This sequence joins TRBV20-1 and TRBJ2-3; unclear D gene. The CDR3 extends over 15 amino acids. CDR1 and CDR2 from the germline V gene are DFQATT and SNEGSKA (reference sequence). Trimming removed 0 bases at V and 4 bases at J, with 14 bases between. In DNA form, the CDR3 reads TGCAGTGCTAGAGATGAAGGAGATAGGGCAGATACGCAGTATTTT. As protein: CSARDEGDRADTQYF.

The chain employs TRBV15 and TRBJ1-2; a weak D match, TRBD1 (5 bases). In germline, CDR1 is LNHNV, CDR2 YYDKDF (reference sequence). CDR3 length: 14 residues. Deletions cut 0 bases from V and 5 bases from J, with 10 bases between. In nucleotides, the CDR3 is TGTGCCACCAGCAGAGATCGCACAGGTTATGGCTACACCTTC. Protein product: CATSRDRTGYGYTF. The variable domain in full, with the rest retrieved from reference TRBV15 and TRBJ1-2, is DAMVIQNPRYQVTQFGKPVTLSCSQTLNHNVMYWYQQKSSQAPKLLFHYYDKDFNNEADTPDNFQSRRPNTSFCFLDIRSPGLGDTAMYLCATSRDRTGYGYTFGSGTRLTVV.

The J gene is TRBJ2-7, the V gene TRBV3-1; a weak D match, TRBD1 (6 bases). Germline V CDR1 and CDR2: LGHDT, YNNKEL (reference sequence). The CDR3 runs to 13 residues. V was clipped by 5 bases and J by 7 bases, with 15 bases between them. The CDR3 nucleotides read TGTGCCAGCAGCAAACAGGGAGACAATGAGCAGTACTTC. Translated, it gives CASSKQGDNEQYF.

Comments on this clonotype: A much larger clone sits a single nucleotide away, making a read error possible. The rearrangement uses TRBV25-1 and TRBJ2-3; 11 positions match TRBD2. J lost 8 bases, V lost 5 bases, and 6 bases had no gene match. The CDR3 contains 14 residues. The germline V gene has CDR1 MGHDK and CDR2 SYGVNS. The CDR3 sequence is CASSSSGGPGTQYF. DNA for the CDR3: TGTGCCAGCAGTTCTAGCGGGGGGCCCGGTACGCAGTATTTT.